The 20 T cell receptor beta chains below were found in one sample sequenced in a study of blood T cell repertoires in COVID-19. Assay: immunoSEQ multiplex PCR; the TCRdb copy retains only in-frame clones and omits some. This table has roughly 200,000 clones, 80% to 90% appearing once. Sequenced: peripheral blood. Every receptor here comes from a man aged 35 to 55 with active or convalescent COVID-19.

J is TRBJ2-3 and V is TRBV3-1 (or the pseudogene TRBV3-2); 7 bases map to TRBD2. The CDR3 runs to 15 residues. Looked up from germline, CDR1 is LGHDT and CDR2 is YNNKEL (reference sequence). J gave up 0 bases and V 2 bases, and 2 bases lay outside the gene matches. CDR3 in DNA: TGTGCCAGCAGCCAAACTAGCGCAAGCACAGATACGCAGTATTTT. Its protein product is CASSQTSASTDTQYF.

The gene calls are TRBV30 and TRBJ2-7; TRBD2 matches 14 bases. In germline, CDR1 is GTSNPN, CDR2 SVGIG (reference sequence). V shed 5 bases, J shed 4 bases, and the junction held 10 bases outside the gene matches. CDR3 length equals 16 residues. The CDR3 is CAWAGTSGSLGYEQYF. The CDR3 DNA reads TGTGCCTGGGCCGGGACTAGCGGGAGTTTAGGATACGAGCAGTACTTC.

The sample holds a few counts of this clone. The chain links TRBV28 to TRBJ1-1; D is possibly TRBD1 (6 bases). The CDR3 is 15 residues long. Germline CDR1 reads MDHEN; CDR2 reads SYDVKM. V was pared by 6 bases and J by 1 base, with 15 bases between. The CDR3 DNA reads TGTGCCAGCAGCCCGAAACAGGGCCAGAACACTGAAGCTTTCTTT. Translating it yields CASSPKQGQNTEAFF.

The chain is built from TRBV27 and TRBJ2-1; 7 nucleotides match TRBD1. CDR1 is MNHEY, CDR2 SMNVEV, per germline (reference sequence). The CDR3 is made up of 15 amino acids. Unmatched junction bases numbered 6, after V lost 5 bases and J lost 2 bases. CDR3 coding DNA: TGTGCCAGCAGTCCACAGGGGCCCACCTACAATGAGCAGTTCTTC. It specifies CASSPQGPTYNEQFF.

V usage is TRBV6-5 and J usage is TRBJ1-2; D is perhaps TRBD1 (6 bases). Germline assignment: CDR1 MNHEY and CDR2 SVGAGI. The CDR3 contains 14 residues. Trimming removed 6 bases from V and 4 bases from J, with 15 bases in between. CDR3 protein: CASRRDTPIYGYTF. CDR3 DNA: TGTGCCAGCAGGAGGGACACTCCAATCTATGGCTACACCTTC.

The chain carries TRBV11-2 and TRBJ2-5; TRBD1 agrees at 10 bases. The V gene end was trimmed by 5 bases and the J gene end by 3 bases; junction bases not matched to a gene: 3. CDR3 length: 14 residues. CDR1 is SGHAT, CDR2 FQNNGV, per germline. The CDR3 region is CASSAGTGEETQYF. The CDR3 nucleotides are TGTGCCAGCAGCGCCGGGACAGGGGAAGAGACCCAGTACTTC.

The V and J genes are TRBV5-1 and TRBJ1-2, with D perhaps matching TRBD1 (6 bases). Germline lookup yields CDR1 SGHRS and CDR2 YFSETQ. The CDR3 totals 14 residues. The V end lost 3 bases, the J end lost 6 bases, and 15 bases lay between the germline ends. In DNA form, the CDR3 reads TGCGCCAGCAGCTCAAACCAGGGGCTCGATGGCTACACCTTC. It translates to CASSSNQGLDGYTF.

J is TRBJ2-7 and V is TRBV11-3; 7 nucleotides line up with TRBD1. The CDR3 runs 13 residues. Germline loops: CDR1 SGHNT, CDR2 YENEEA. V dropped 4 bases and J dropped 3; count of bases not matched to a gene: 3. The CDR3 coding sequence is TGTGCCAGCAGCTCTCGGGACAGCTACGAGCAGTACTTC. Translated, it gives CASSSRDSYEQYF.

The gene calls are TRBV29-1 and TRBJ1-1, with D possibly TRBD1 on 5 matching bases. CDR3 length: 12 amino acids. Germline V CDR1 and CDR2: SQVTM, ANQGSEA. Trimming shortened V by 6 bases and J by 1 base, and 9 bases separated the two germline ends. DNA for the CDR3: TGCAGCGTAGGACATAAGAACACTGAAGCTTTCTTT. It specifies CSVGHKNTEAFF.

This sequence joins TRBV21-1 and TRBJ1-5; TRBD1 was called by the table and not checked on the DNA. TRBV21-1 is a documented pseudogene. The CDR3 spans 19 residues. DNA of the CDR3: TGTGCCAGCAGCAGATATAGGGACAGGGAAATCCCCAGCAATCAGCCCCAGCATTTT. Translation: CASSRYRDREIPSNQPQHF.

This chain links TRBV5-4 with TRBJ2-2; D is unclear. CDR3 length: 13 amino acids. Trimming cost V 7 bases and J 8 bases, with 15 bases left between them. The germline gives CDR1 SGHNT, CDR2 YYREEE (reference sequence). The DNA of the CDR3 is TGTGCCAGCGACTCGGAATATGGGGGGGAGCTGTTTTTT. It encodes CASDSEYGGELFF.

The chain couples TRBV6-1 to TRBJ2-1; a possible D gene is TRBD1 (6 bases). CDR1 is MNHNS, CDR2 SASEGT, per germline. The CDR3 has 15 amino acids. The V and J ends lost 2 bases and 3 bases respectively, with 11 bases between them. In nucleotides, the CDR3 is TGTGCCAGCAGTGAACAGGGGTTTTACTACAATGAGCAGTTCTTC. The encoded protein is CASSEQGFYYNEQFF.

The sample holds many counts of this clone. V usage is TRBV11-3 and J usage is TRBJ2-5, with 9 bases that match TRBD2. Germline values: CDR1 SGHNT, CDR2 YENEEA. V gave up 3 bases and J gave up 5 bases; unmatched junction bases: 1. The CDR3 consists of 13 residues. The CDR3 sequence is CASSFLAGETQYF. CDR3 coding DNA: TGTGCCAGCAGCTTCCTAGCGGGGGAGACCCAGTACTTC.

The chain uses TRBV6-5 and TRBJ1-2; TRBD1 is a possible D gene (5 bases). The CDR3 extends over 14 amino acids. Between the trimmed V and J ends, which lost 8 bases and 4 bases, there was a span of 17 bases. Germline-derived CDR1 and CDR2 are MNHEY and SVGAGI. The CDR3 DNA reads TGTGCCAGCGGACAAACCGGGAGTCTCTATGGCTACACCTTC. Translating gives CASGQTGSLYGYTF.

V and J are TRBV7-9 and TRBJ1-1; unclear D gene. CDR3 length equals 11 residues. The germline V gene encodes CDR1 SEHNR and CDR2 FQNEAQ (reference sequence). Trimming cost V 7 bases and J 8 bases, with 11 bases left between them. Here the CDR3 reads CASTVNSEAFF. The CDR3, as DNA: TGTGCCAGCACCGTTAATTCGGAAGCTTTCTTT.

This clone has a single count. The genes are TRBV28 and TRBJ1-4; tentative D call: TRBD1 (5 bases). The CDR3 covers 13 residues. V lost 4 bases and J lost 8, with 11 bases in between. CDR1 and CDR2 (germline): MDHEN, SYDVKM. CDR3 sequence: CASSYAGREKLFF. Written as DNA, the CDR3 is TGTGCCAGCAGTTATGCAGGGAGGGAAAAACTGTTTTTT.

The chain is built from TRBV4-2 and TRBJ1-1, with unresolved D. Germline CDR1 reads LGHNA; CDR2 reads YNFKEQ. Trimming took off 1 base at V and 0 bases at J, with 3 bases between the two ends. The CDR3 is 13 amino acids. The CDR3 sequence is CASSQAVNTEAFF. The CDR3 DNA follows: TGTGCCAGCAGCCAAGCAGTGAACACTGAAGCTTTCTTT.

This clone was detected once. The chain joins TRBV30 to TRBJ2-2; 11 bases align to TRBD1. J was trimmed by 6 bases and V by 8 bases; bases with no gene match: 11. The germline V gene has CDR1 GTSNPN and CDR2 SVGIG (reference sequence). The CDR3 runs 15 residues. The chain's CDR3 is CAGGLGTGGPGELFF. CDR3 nucleotide sequence: TGTGCCGGTGGTTTGGGGACAGGGGGTCCCGGGGAGCTGTTTTTT.

The genes are TRBV2 and TRBJ2-5; 7 positions match TRBD2. Germline CDR1 is SNHLY and CDR2 is FYNNEI. The CDR3 has 15 residues. After removal of 1 base from V and 8 bases from J, the junction contained 10 bases not matched to a gene. The CDR3 coding sequence is TGTGCCAGCAGTGAAGGGACTAGGTCAAGAGTTACCCAGTACTTC. Protein: CASSEGTRSRVTQYF.

The chain uses TRBV4-1 and TRBJ1-2; D remains unclear. This CDR3 has 15 residues. Germline CDR1 reads MGHRA; CDR2 reads YSYEKL. Trimming stripped 0 bases from V and 1 base from J, with 9 bases between. In DNA form, the CDR3 reads TGCGCCAGCAGCCAAGAGGCACGCCATAACTATGGCTACACCTTC. Translated: CASSQEARHNYGYTF.